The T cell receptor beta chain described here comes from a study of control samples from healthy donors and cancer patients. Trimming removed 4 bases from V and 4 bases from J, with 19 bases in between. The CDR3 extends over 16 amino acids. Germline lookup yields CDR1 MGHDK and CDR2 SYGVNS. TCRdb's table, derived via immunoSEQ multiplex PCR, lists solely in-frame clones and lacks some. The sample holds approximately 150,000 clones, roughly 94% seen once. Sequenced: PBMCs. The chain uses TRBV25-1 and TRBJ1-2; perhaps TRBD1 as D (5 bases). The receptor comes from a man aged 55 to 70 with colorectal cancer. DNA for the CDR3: TGTGCCAGCAGTGGCCGGGGCGGGGAAAGAAGCTATGGCTACACCTTC. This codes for CASSGRGGERSYGYTF.